The clone carrying this TCR beta chain was seen a few times. Its antigen remains unidentified. Germline V gene lookup returns CDR1 MNHEY and CDR2 SMNVEV (reference sequence). After removal of 5 bases from V and 7 bases from J, the junction contained 7 bases not matched to a gene. This CDR3 spans 16 amino acids. Markers CD45RO/CCR7/CD25/CD127/CD95/CD27 served to sort CD4+ naive, central memory, regulatory and stem cell-like memory cells. The sample comes from a study of beta chain features in type 1 diabetes. General study points: Type 1 diabetes patients had fewer VDJ junction insertions and more deletions. Relative to healthy donors, patients appeared to have naive, central memory and Treg TCRB repertoires that were more similar. Whether TCRB rearrangement is influenced by HLA type was left unresolved in this analysis.

Since all of the isolated RNA was reverse transcribed, expressed TCRB transcripts were what got sequenced. TCRdb's copy holds only in-frame clones and misses some; the assay was immunoSEQ multiplex PCR. The sample shows about 150,000 clones, around 10% of them seen only once. The TCR sequence derives from a young man in good health. The rearrangement links TRBV27 to TRBJ2-1; TRBD2 matches at 14 bases. The sample consisted of central memory CD4+ T cells from blood. The CDR3 protein is CASSHPGLAGVNEQFF. CDR3 DNA sequence: TGTGCCAGCAGTCATCCGGGACTAGCGGGGGTAAATGAGCAGTTCTTC.